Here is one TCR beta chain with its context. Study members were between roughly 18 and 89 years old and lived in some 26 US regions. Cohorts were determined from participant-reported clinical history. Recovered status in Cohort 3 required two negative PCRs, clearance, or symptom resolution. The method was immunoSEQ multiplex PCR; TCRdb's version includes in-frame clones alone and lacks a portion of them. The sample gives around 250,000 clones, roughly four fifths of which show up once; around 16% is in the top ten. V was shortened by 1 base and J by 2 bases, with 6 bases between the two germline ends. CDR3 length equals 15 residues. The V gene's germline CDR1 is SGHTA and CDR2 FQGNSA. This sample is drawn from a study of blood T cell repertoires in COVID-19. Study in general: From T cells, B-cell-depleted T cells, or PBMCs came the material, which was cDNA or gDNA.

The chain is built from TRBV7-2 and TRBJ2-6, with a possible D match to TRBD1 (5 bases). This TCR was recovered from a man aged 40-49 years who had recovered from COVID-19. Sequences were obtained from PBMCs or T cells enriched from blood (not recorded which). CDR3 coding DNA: TGTGCCAGCAGCTTAGGCAGGGCTGGGGCCAACGTCCTGACTTTC. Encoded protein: CASSLGRAGANVLTF.